This T cell receptor (beta chain) was observed in a study of CD8+ T cells in alopecia areata. As for the study in general: The drug, tofacitinib, lasted 6 to 18 months, followed by 6 months off drug. Findings and limits, study-wide: Normal skin's resident alphabeta T cells are also sequenced in scalp samples. More clonal than normal scalp was lesional scalp, particularly alopecia totalis/universalis.

cDNA serving as the sequencing template came from extracted, reverse transcribed RNA. Clones were read by immunoSEQ multiplex PCR, and TCRdb kept only the in-frame ones, dropping some. The repertoire holds about 170,000 clones, with 65% to 75% as singletons. Trimming took off 7 bases at V and 0 bases at J, with 10 bases between the two ends. Germline V gene data show CDR1 as MNHNS and CDR2 as SASEGT. The CDR3 sequence is 13 residues long. As for this clone: Its antigen is unknown.

Patients with alopecia areata provided lesional scalp punch biopsies as well as peripheral blood. The chain is built from TRBV6-1 and TRBJ2-7; tentatively, D is TRBD2 (5 bases). The sample in question was CD8+ T cells sorted from blood, obtained at week 0. The receptor's source is a human donor with alopecia areata. The CDR3 protein is CASIGISSYEQYF. The CDR3 DNA is TGTGCCAGCATCGGGATAAGCTCCTACGAGCAGTACTTC.